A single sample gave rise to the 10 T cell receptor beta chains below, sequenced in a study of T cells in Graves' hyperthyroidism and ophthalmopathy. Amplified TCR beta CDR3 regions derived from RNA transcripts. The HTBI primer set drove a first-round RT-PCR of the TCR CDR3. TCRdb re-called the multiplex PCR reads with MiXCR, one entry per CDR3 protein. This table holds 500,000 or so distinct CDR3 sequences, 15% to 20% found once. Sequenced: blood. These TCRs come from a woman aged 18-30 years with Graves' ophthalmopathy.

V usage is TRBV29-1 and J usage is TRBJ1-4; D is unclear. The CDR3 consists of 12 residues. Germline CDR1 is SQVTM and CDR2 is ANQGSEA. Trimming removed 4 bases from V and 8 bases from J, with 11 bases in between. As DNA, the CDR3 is TGCAGCGTTGTTTCTCGTGGGGAAAAACTGTTTTTT. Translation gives CSVVSRGEKLFF.

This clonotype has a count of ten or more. CDR3 in DNA: TGTGCCAGCAGCCACTGGGGAAGTCGGGAAAAACTGTTTTTT. Translation gives CASSHWGSREKLFF. The chain has TRBV7-9 and TRBJ1-4, with D hard to call. Trimming took 5 bases from V and 8 from J, leaving 15 bases between them. Germline-derived CDR1 and CDR2 are SEHNR and FQNEAQ (reference sequence). This CDR3 has 14 amino acids. The whole variable domain, remainder taken from reference TRBV7-9 and TRBJ1-4, is DTGVSQNPRHKITKRGQNVTFRCDPISEHNRLYWYRQTLGQGPEFLTYFQNEAQLEKSRLLSDRFSAERPKGSFSTLEIQRTEQGDSAMYLCASSHWGSREKLFFGSGTQLSVL.

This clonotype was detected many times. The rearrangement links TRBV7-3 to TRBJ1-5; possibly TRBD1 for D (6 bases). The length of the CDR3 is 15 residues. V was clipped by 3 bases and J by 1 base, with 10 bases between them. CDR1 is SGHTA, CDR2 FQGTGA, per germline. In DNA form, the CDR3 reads TGTGCCAGCAGCTTCCCAGGGGCCAGCAATCAGCCCCAGCATTTT. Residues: CASSFPGASNQPQHF.

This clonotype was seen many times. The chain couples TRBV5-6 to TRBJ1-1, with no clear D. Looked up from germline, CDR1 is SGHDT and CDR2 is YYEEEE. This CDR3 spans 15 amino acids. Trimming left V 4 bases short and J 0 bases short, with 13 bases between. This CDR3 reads CASSGDSEMNTEAFF. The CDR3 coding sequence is TGTGCCAGCAGCGGGGATTCAGAGATGAACACTGAAGCTTTCTTT.

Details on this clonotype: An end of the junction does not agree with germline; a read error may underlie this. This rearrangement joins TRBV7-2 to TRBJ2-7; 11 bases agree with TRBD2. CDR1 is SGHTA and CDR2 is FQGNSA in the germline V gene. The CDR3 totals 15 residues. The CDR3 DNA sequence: TGTGCCGGCAGCCCACTAGCGGGAGACTCCTACGAGCAGTACTTC. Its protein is CAGSPLAGDSYEQYF.

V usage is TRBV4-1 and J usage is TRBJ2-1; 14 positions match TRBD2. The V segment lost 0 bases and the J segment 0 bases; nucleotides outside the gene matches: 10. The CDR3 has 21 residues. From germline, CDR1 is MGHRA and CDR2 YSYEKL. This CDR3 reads CASSQEFGTSGSLSSYNEQFF. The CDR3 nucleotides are TGCGCCAGCAGCCAAGAATTCGGGACTAGCGGGAGTCTGAGCTCCTACAATGAGCAGTTCTTC.

This chain's CDR3 is CASSLSYSYNSPLHF. CDR3 bases: TGTGCCAGCAGTCTGAGTTACTCCTATAATTCACCCCTCCACTTT. The chain recombines TRBV3-1 with TRBJ1-6; D remains ambiguous. Germline CDR1 reads LGHDT; CDR2 reads YNNKEL (reference sequence). The CDR3 is made up of 15 amino acids. V lost 6 bases to trimming and J lost 0 bases, with 9 bases between them.

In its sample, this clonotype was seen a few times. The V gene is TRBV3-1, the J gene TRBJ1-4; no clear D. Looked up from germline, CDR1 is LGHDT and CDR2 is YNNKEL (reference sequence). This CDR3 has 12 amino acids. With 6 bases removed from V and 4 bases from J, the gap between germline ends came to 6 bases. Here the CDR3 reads CASSPFNEKLFF. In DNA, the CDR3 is TGTGCCAGCAGTCCCTTTAATGAAAAACTGTTTTTT.

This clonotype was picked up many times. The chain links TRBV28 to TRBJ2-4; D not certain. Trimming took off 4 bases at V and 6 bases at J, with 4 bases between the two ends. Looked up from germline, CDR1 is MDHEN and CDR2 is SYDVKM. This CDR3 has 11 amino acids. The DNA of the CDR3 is TGTGCCAGCAGTTATCCAAACATTCAGTACTTC. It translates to CASSYPNIQYF.

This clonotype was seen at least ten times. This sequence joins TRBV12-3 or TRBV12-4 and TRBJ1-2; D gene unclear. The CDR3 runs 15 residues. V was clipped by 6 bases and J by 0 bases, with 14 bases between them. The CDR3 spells CASSPYRRANYGYTF. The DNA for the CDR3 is TGTGCCAGCAGCCCCTACCGGAGGGCTAACTATGGCTACACCTTC.